This T cell receptor (beta chain) was sequenced during a study of T cell responses to AZD1222 COVID-19 vaccine. V gave up 0 bases and J gave up 0 bases; unmatched junction bases: 2. CDR3 length: 15 amino acids. Per the germline V gene, CDR1 is SGHAT and CDR2 is FQNNGV. Whole-study results and caveats: Spike as a whole was targeted by vaccine-associated CD4 TCRs, dominant at 160-218 and 743-854.

Clones were read by immunoSEQ multiplex PCR, and TCRdb kept only the in-frame ones, dropping some. The table records roughly 140,000 clones, 75% to 90% of them present only once. A remark on this clone: The antigen is unknown.

Sequenced material: peripheral blood, taken 28 days after the second AZD1222 dose. This sequence joins TRBV11-2 and TRBJ2-7; TRBD1 agrees at 7 bases. This TCR was sampled from an adult who received the AZD1222 COVID-19 vaccine. The CDR3 bases are TGTGCCAGCAGCTTAGAAACAGGGGACTCCTACGAGCAGTACTTC. It yields the protein CASSLETGDSYEQYF.